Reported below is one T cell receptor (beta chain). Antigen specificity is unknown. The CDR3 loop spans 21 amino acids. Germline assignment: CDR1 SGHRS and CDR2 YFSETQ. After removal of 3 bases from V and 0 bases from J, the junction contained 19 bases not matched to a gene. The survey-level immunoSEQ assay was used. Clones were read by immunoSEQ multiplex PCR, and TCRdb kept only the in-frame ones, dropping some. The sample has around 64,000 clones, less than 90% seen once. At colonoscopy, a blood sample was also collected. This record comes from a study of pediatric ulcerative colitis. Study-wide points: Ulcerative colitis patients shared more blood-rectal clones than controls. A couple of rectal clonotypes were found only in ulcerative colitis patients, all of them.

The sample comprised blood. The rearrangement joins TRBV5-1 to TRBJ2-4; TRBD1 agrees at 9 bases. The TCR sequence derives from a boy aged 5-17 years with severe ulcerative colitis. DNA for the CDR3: TGCGCCAGCAGCTGGATACCGGGACAGGGTAACCTTTCACTAGCCAAAAACATTCAGTACTTC. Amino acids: CASSWIPGQGNLSLAKNIQYF. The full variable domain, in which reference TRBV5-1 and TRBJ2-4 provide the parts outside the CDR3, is KAGVTQTPRYLIKTRGQQVTLSCSPISGHRSVSWYQQTPGQGLQFLFEYFSETQRNKGNFPGRFSGRQFSNSRSEMNVSTLELGDSALYLCASSWIPGQGNLSLAKNIQYFGAGTRLSVL.